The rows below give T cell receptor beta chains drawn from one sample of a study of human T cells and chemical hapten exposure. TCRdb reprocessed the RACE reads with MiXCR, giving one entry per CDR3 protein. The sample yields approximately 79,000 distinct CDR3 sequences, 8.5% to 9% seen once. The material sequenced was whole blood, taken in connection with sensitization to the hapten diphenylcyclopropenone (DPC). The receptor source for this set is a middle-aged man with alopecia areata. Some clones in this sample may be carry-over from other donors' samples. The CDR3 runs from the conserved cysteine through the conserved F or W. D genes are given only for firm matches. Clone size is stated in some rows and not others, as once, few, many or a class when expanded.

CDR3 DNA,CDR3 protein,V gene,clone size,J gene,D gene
TGCGCCAGCAGCTTGTTAGGGTATAGCAATCAGCCCCAGCATTTT,CASSLLGYSNQPQHF,TRBV5-1,many,TRBJ1-5,-
TGTGCCAGCAGTCCTGGACAGGGGAATGAGCAGTTCTTC,CASSPGQGNEQFF,TRBV6-2/TRBV6-3,-,TRBJ2-1,TRBD1
TGTGCCAGCAGCTTCGGACTAGCGGGGACCTACGAGCAGTACTTC,CASSFGLAGTYEQYF,TRBV6-2/TRBV6-3,few,TRBJ2-7,TRBD2
TGCGCCAGCAGCTTGGTGACCGACTGGGAGCTGTTTTTT,CASSLVTDWELFF,TRBV5-1,-,TRBJ2-2,-
TGTGCCAGCAGCCTAGGACGGGCCGGCACAGATACGCAGTATTTT,CASSLGRAGTDTQYF,TRBV7-9,many,TRBJ2-3,-
TGTGCCAGCAGCAGGCGAGTGGGGGAGCTGTTTTTT,CASSRRVGELFF,TRBV9,many,TRBJ2-2,-
TGTGCCAGCAGCCTGGCGGGAGGATTGGAGACCCAGTACTTC,CASSLAGGLETQYF,TRBV12-3/TRBV12-4,-,TRBJ2-5,TRBD2
TGTGCCAGCAGTTTGGCGGGACAGGGCCTAAATCAGCCCCAGCATTTT,CASSLAGQGLNQPQHF,TRBV27,many,TRBJ1-5,TRBD1
TGTGCCAGCAGTTTAGAAGTCCGCGAGCAGTTCTTC,CASSLEVREQFF,TRBV12-3/TRBV12-4,few,TRBJ2-1,-
TGCAGCGTAACGACCCCCGGGACACAGAACACCGGGGAGCTGTTTTTT,CSVTTPGTQNTGELFF,TRBV29-1,many,TRBJ2-2,-
TGCGCCAGCAGCTTAAAGGAAACTAGCGGGAGATGGTCCTACAATGAGCAGTTCTTC,CASSLKETSGRWSYNEQFF,TRBV5-1,-,TRBJ2-1,TRBD2
TGCAGCGTTGAGGGACAGGGAACATTTGAAGCTTTCTTT,CSVEGQGTFEAFF,TRBV29-1,many,TRBJ1-1,TRBD1
TGTGCCAGCAGCAATTCACAGGGAACCAAGATTTTT,CASSNSQGTKIF,TRBV7-9,many,TRBJ1-4,-
TGTGCCACCAGTGATTCGAGGGATGAGCAGTTCTTC,CATSDSRDEQFF,TRBV24-1,-,TRBJ2-1,-
TGTGCCAGCACCAGTCCCACAGGGGGCATGGATGAGCAGTTCTTC,CASTSPTGGMDEQFF,TRBV25-1,many,TRBJ2-1,TRBD1
TGCAGCGTTAAAGTAGCGGGAGGTATTTACACCGGGGAGCTGTTTTTT,CSVKVAGGIYTGELFF,TRBV29-1,-,TRBJ2-2,TRBD2
TGTGCCAGCAGCCAAGTTGGACACCGCACAGATACGCAGTATTTT,CASSQVGHRTDTQYF,TRBV3-1,-,TRBJ2-3,-
TGTGCCAGCAGCCTACTAGCGGGAAACTACAATGAGCAGTTCTTC,CASSLLAGNYNEQFF,TRBV14,many,TRBJ2-1,TRBD2
TGCAGCGTTTCCAGGACGGACACAGATACGCAGTATTTT,CSVSRTDTDTQYF,TRBV29-1,-,TRBJ2-3,-
TGTGCTAGCAGTCAAGACACTAGCTACGAGCAGTACTTC,CASSQDTSYEQYF,TRBV7-7,many,TRBJ2-7,-
TGCGCCAGCAGCTGGGACAGGGGGTCTGGAAACACCATATATTTT,CASSWDRGSGNTIYF,TRBV5-1,-,TRBJ1-3,TRBD1
TGTGCCAGCAGCTTAGTTCCGAAGGGGGTGACTGAAGCTTTCTTT,CASSLVPKGVTEAFF,TRBV7-8,few,TRBJ1-1,-
TGTGCCAGTAGCTCGACAGGTCGTACAGATACGCAGTATTTT,CASSSTGRTDTQYF,TRBV19,few,TRBJ2-3,-
TGCAGCGTTGAAATTTTGCGGGAGCAGTTCTTC,CSVEILREQFF,TRBV29-1,-,TRBJ2-1,-
TGTGCCTGGGGCCGACAGGGCTGGGCAGATACGCAGTATTTT,CAWGRQGWADTQYF,TRBV30,-,TRBJ2-3,TRBD1
TGCGCCAGCAGCTTGGCGGATGGCTATGGCTACACCTTC,CASSLADGYGYTF,TRBV5-1,many,TRBJ1-2,-
TGTGCCACCAACGAAGCCACGAACTATGGCTACACCTTC,CATNEATNYGYTF,TRBV10-3,-,TRBJ1-2,-
TGTGCCAGCAGGGAGGGACTAGCGGGAGGCGAGACCCAGTACTTC,CASREGLAGGETQYF,TRBV2,few,TRBJ2-5,TRBD2